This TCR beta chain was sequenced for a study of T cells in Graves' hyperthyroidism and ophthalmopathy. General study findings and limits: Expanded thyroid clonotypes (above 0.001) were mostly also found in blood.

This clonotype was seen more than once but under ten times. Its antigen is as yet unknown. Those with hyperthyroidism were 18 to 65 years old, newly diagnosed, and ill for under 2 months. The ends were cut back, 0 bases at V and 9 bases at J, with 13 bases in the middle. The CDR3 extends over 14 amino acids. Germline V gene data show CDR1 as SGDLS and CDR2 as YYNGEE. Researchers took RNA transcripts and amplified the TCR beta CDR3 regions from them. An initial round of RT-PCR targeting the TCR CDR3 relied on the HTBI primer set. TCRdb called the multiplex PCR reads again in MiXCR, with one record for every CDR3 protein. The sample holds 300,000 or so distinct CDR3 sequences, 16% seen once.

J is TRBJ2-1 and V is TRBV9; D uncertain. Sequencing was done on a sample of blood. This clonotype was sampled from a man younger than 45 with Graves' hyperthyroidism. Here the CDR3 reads CASSVVGWSGEQFF. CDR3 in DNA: TGTGCCAGCAGCGTAGTTGGGTGGAGTGGTGAGCAGTTCTTC.